Each of the 9 T cell receptor beta chains below was sequenced from the same sample in a study of blood T cell repertoires in COVID-19. Clones were sequenced by immunoSEQ multiplex PCR, and TCRdb holds only the in-frame ones, with some missing. The repertoire consists of 290,000 or so clones, with roughly 90% occurring once and the leading ten covering about 2.5%. The source material was peripheral blood. These receptors originate from a man between 18 and 35 years old with active or convalescent COVID-19.

The chain recombines TRBV19 with TRBJ2-3; 9 positions agree with TRBD2. V shed 5 bases and J 3 bases; nucleotides not matched to a gene: 9. CDR3 length: 16 amino acids. Germline CDR1 is LNHDA and CDR2 is SQIVND (reference sequence). The chain's CDR3 is CASSLLAGGLTDTQYF. The CDR3, as DNA: TGTGCCAGTAGTCTCCTCGCGGGGGGGCTTACAGATACGCAGTATTTT.

This clone was detected only once. The CDR3 loop reads CASSPHGTARSQRPYEQYF. For the CDR3, the DNA is TGTGCCAGCAGCCCTCACGGGACAGCGAGATCTCAACGACCCTACGAGCAGTACTTC. V gene TRBV7-9 combines with J gene TRBJ2-7; 7 bases fit TRBD1. The CDR3 has 19 residues. Looked up from germline, CDR1 is SEHNR and CDR2 is FQNEAQ (reference sequence). J was trimmed by 2 bases and V by 5 bases; bases with no gene match: 21.

The chain recombines TRBV29-1 with TRBJ2-7; 10 bases map to TRBD1. This CDR3 has 15 amino acids. Germline values: CDR1 SQVTM, CDR2 ANQGSEA. V was pared by 6 bases and J by 1 base, with 9 bases of the junction left unmatched. In nucleotides, the CDR3 is TGCAGCGTCAGTGACAGGGGGCGTTCATCCTACGAGCAGTACTTC. It specifies CSVSDRGRSSYEQYF.

The J gene is TRBJ1-2, the V gene TRBV27; the D is unclear. The CDR3 covers 15 residues. Trimming left V 0 bases short and J 1 base short, with 9 bases between. In germline, CDR1 is MNHEY, CDR2 SMNVEV (reference sequence). The CDR3 nucleotides read TGTGCCAGCAGTTTATCCGGGAACCATAACTATGGCTACACCTTC. This encodes CASSLSGNHNYGYTF.

This clone showed up just once. The chain is built from TRBV5-1 and TRBJ2-3; 11 bases fit TRBD2. The CDR3 spans 16 residues. Germline values: CDR1 SGHRS, CDR2 YFSETQ. V shed 4 bases, J shed 4 bases, and the junction held 8 bases outside the gene matches. The CDR3 coding sequence is TGCGCCAGCAGCCGAGAACCTAGCGGGGGGCCAGATACGCAGTATTTT. Amino acids: CASSREPSGGPDTQYF.

The rearrangement links TRBV7-2 to TRBJ1-5, with 7 bases fitting TRBD1. The ends lost 1 base at V and 3 bases at J; junction bases unmatched: 6. Per the germline V gene, CDR1 is SGHTA and CDR2 is FQGNSA. This CDR3 spans 16 amino acids. The DNA of the CDR3 is TGTGCCAGCAGCTTAGGGGGACAGCGGCCCAATCAGCCCCAGCATTTT. Protein product: CASSLGGQRPNQPQHF.

The J gene is TRBJ1-2, the V gene TRBV4-1; perhaps TRBD1 as D (6 bases). CDR1 and CDR2 from the germline V gene are MGHRA and YSYEKL. The CDR3 has 14 residues. V lost 0 bases, J lost 8 bases, and 13 bases lay in between. The DNA of the CDR3 is TGCGCCAGCAGCCAAGAGGTAGCGGGGGCCGGCTACACCTTC. It translates to CASSQEVAGAGYTF.

The chain employs TRBV27 and TRBJ2-1; D is unclear. The germline CDR1 and CDR2 sequences are MNHEY and SMNVEV (reference sequence). This CDR3 spans 12 amino acids. The V end lost 3 bases, the J end lost 4 bases, and 4 bases lay between the germline ends. The chain's CDR3 is CASSFTYNEQFF. In nucleotides, the CDR3 is TGTGCCAGCAGTTTCACTTACAATGAGCAGTTCTTC.

The V and J genes are TRBV28 and TRBJ2-2; TRBD2 agrees at 10 bases. Per germline, CDR1 MDHEN and CDR2 SYDVKM. The CDR3 runs 14 residues. The V segment lost 8 bases and the J segment 4 bases; nucleotides outside the gene matches: 4. This CDR3 reads CASGGLAPTGELFF. The CDR3 DNA sequence: TGTGCCAGCGGGGGACTAGCGCCCACCGGGGAGCTGTTTTTT. The variable domain in full, with the rest retrieved from reference TRBV28 and TRBJ2-2, is DVKVTQSSRYLVKRTGEKVFLECVQDMDHENMFWYRQDPGLGLRLIYFSYDVKMKEKGDIPEGYSVSREKKERFSLILESASTNQTSMYLCASGGLAPTGELFFGEGSRLTVL.